This TCR beta chain is drawn from a study of CD4 T cells in relation to SARS-CoV-2 and coronaviruses. Notes on the study in general: Monoreactive clones expanded significantly more to SARS-CoV-2 than crossreactive clones did. No crossreactivity against non-spike viral proteins was tested here.

Losses at the gene ends were 4 bases for V and 4 bases for J; bases not matched to a gene: 7. In germline, CDR1 is SGDLS, CDR2 YYNGEE. The CDR3 extends over 15 amino acids. Assay used: immunoSEQ multiplex PCR; TCRdb lists only in-frame clones, some missing. This sample has under 65,000 clones; just over 85% occur once, and the top ten carry under 1.5%. A note on this clone: Its specificity is not known.

CD4+ T cells from unexposed donors were obtained before the COVID-19 pandemic (2011-2018). This rearrangement joins TRBV9 to TRBJ2-1; 8 positions agree with TRBD1. Sequenced material: memory CD4+ T cells from PBMCs. The sequence was collected from a human donor in good health. The DNA of the CDR3 is TGTGCCAGCAGCTTCCGGGACAGGTTATACAATGAGCAGTTCTTC. This sequence encodes CASSFRDRLYNEQFF.